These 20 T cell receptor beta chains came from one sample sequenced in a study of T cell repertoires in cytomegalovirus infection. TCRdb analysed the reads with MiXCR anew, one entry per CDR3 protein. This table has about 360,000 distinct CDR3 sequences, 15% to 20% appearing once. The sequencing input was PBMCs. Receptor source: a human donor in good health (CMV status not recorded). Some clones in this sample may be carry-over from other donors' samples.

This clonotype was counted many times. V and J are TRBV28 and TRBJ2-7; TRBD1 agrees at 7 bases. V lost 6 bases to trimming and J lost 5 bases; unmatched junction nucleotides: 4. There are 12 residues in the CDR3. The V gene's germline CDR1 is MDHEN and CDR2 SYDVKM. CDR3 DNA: TGTGCCAGCAGCTCCACAGGGGACGAGCAGTACTTC. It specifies CASSSTGDEQYF. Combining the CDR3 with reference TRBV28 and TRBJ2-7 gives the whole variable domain DVKVTQSSRYLVKRTGEKVFLECVQDMDHENMFWYRQDPGLGLRLIYFSYDVKMKEKGDIPEGYSVSREKKERFSLILESASTNQTSMYLCASSSTGDEQYFGPGTRLTVT.

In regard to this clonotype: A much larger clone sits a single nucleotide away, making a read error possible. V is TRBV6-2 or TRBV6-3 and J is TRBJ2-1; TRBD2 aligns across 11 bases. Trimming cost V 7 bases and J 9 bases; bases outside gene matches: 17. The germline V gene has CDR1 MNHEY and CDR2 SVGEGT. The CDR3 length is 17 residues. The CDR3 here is CASTRVYGTSGFGEQFF. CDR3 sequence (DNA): TGTGCCAGCACCAGAGTGTACGGGACTAGCGGTTTTGGTGAGCAGTTCTTC.

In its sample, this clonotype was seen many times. The CDR3 region is CASSRRDSYNEQFF. DNA of the CDR3: TGTGCCAGCAGCCGCCGGGACTCTTACAATGAGCAGTTCTTC. The chain recombines TRBV7-2 with TRBJ2-1, with D possibly matching TRBD2 (6 bases). The CDR3 has 14 amino acids. Trimming removed 5 bases at V and 4 bases at J, with 12 bases between. Germline CDR1 and CDR2: SGHTA and FQGNSA.

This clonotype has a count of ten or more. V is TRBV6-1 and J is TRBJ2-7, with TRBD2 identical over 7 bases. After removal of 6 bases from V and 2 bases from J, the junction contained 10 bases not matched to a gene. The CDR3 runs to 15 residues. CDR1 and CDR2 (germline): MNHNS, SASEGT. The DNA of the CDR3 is TGTGCCAGCAGCCGTCCGGGACTACTCACCTACGAGCAGTACTTC. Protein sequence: CASSRPGLLTYEQYF.

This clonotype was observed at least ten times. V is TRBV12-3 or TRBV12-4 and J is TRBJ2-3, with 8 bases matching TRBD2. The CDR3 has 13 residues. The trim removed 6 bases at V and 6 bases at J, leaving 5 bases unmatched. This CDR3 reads CASRSREGDTQYF. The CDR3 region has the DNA TGTGCCAGCAGATCCCGGGAGGGCGATACGCAGTATTTT.

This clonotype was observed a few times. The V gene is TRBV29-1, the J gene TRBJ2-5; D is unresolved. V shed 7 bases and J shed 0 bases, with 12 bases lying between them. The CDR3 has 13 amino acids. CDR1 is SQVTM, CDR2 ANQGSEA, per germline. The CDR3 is CSAQPAYQETQYF. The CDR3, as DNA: TGCAGCGCCCAACCAGCTTACCAAGAGACCCAGTACTTC. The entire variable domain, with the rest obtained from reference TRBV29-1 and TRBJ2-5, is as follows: SAVISQKPSRDICQRGTSLTIQCQVDSQVTMMFWYRQQPGQSLTLIATANQGSEATYESGFVIDKFPISRPNLTFSTLTVSNMSPEDSSIYLCSAQPAYQETQYFGPGTRLLVL.

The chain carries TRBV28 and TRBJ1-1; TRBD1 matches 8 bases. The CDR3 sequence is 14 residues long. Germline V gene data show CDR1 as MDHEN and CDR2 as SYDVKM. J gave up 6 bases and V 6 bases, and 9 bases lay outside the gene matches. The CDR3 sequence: CASSVAGGRAEAFF. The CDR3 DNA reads TGTGCCAGCAGCGTCGCAGGGGGCAGAGCTGAAGCTTTCTTT.

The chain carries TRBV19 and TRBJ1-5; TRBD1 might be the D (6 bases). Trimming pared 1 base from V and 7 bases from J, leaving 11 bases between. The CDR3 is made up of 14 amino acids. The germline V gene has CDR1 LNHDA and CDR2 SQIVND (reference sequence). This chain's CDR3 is CASSIASGDQPQHF. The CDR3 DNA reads TGTGCCAGTAGTATAGCCTCAGGGGACCAGCCCCAGCATTTT. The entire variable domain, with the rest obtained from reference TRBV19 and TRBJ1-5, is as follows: DGGITQSPKYLFRKEGQNVTLSCEQNLNHDAMYWYRQDPGQGLRLIYYSQIVNDFQKGDIAEGYSVSREKKESFPLTVTSAQKNPTAFYLCASSIASGDQPQHFGDGTRLSIL.

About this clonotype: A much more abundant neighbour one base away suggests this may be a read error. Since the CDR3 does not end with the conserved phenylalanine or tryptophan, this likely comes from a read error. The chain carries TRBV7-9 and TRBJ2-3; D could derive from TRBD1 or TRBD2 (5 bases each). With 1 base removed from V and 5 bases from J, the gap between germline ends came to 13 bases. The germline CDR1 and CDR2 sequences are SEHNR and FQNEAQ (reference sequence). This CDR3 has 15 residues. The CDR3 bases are TGTGCCAGCAGCTTAGGTCTCCAGAGGGGAGATACGCAGTATTTA. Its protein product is CASSLGLQRGDTQYL.

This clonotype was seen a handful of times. CDR3 sequence reads: CASRRRGGGPSSYEQYF. CDR3 in DNA: TGTGCCAGCAGGCGGCGCGGCGGAGGCCCAAGCTCCTACGAGCAGTACTTC. The chain combines TRBV6-6 with TRBJ2-7; possibly TRBD2 for D (5 bases). The length of the CDR3 is 17 residues. The V gene's germline CDR1 is MNHNY and CDR2 SVGAGI (reference sequence). V lost 6 bases and J 0 bases, leaving 21 bases between the germline ends.

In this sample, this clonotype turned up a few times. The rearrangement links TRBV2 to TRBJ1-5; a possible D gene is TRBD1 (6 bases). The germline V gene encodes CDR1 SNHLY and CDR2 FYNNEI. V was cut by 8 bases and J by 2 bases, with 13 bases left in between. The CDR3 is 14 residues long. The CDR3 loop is CASRRWTGNQPQHF. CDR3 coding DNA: TGTGCCAGCCGGCGGTGGACAGGCAATCAGCCCCAGCATTTT. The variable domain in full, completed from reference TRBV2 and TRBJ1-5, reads EPEVTQTPSHQVTQMGQEVILRCVPISNHLYFYWYRQILGQKVEFLVSFYNNEISEKSEIFDDQFSVERPDGSNFTLKIRSTKLEDSAMYFCASRRWTGNQPQHFGDGTRLSIL.

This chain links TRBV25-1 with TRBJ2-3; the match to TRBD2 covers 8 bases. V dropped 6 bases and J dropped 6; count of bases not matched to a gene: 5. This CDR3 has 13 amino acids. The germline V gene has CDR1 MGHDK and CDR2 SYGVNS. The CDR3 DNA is TGTGCCAGCAGCGCGGGAGGCGGGGATACGCAGTATTTT. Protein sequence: CASSAGGGDTQYF.

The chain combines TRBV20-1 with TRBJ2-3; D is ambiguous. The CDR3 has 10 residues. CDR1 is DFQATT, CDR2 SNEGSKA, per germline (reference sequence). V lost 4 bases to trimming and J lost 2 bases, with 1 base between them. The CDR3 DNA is TGCAGTGCTAACACAGATACGCAGTATTTT. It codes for CSANTDTQYF.

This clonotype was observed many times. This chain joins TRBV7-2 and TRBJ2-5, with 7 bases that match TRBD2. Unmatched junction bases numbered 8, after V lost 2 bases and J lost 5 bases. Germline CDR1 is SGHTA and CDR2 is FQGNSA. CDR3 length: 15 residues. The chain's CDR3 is CASSLSGGGEETQYF. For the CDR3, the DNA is TGTGCCAGCAGCTTATCTGGGGGGGGTGAGGAGACCCAGTACTTC.

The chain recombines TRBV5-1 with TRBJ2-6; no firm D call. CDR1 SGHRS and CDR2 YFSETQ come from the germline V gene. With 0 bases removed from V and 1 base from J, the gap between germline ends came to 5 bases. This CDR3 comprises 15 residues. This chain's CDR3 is CASSLAASGANVLTF. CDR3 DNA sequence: TGCGCCAGCAGCTTGGCTGCTTCTGGGGCCAACGTCCTGACTTTC.

This chain's CDR3 is CASSPPGTGEQYF. The CDR3 nucleotides are TGTGCCAGCAGCCCCCCAGGGACGGGCGAGCAGTACTTC. The V call is TRBV6-1, the J call TRBJ2-7; perhaps D is TRBD1 or TRBD2 (5 bases each). V was pared by 6 bases and J by 6 bases, with 15 bases between. The CDR3 runs 13 residues. CDR1 MNHNS and CDR2 SASEGT come from the germline V gene.

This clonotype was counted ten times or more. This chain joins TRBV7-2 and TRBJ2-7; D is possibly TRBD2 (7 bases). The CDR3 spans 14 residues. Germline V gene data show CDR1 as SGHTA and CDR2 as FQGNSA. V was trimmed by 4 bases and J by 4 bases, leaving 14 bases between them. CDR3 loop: CASSWGGLTYEQYF. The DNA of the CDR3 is TGTGCCAGCAGCTGGGGGGGGCTGACGTACGAGCAGTACTTC.

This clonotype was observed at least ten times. CDR3: CASSLATGTRIYEQYF. The CDR3 nucleotides read TGTGCCAGCAGCTTAGCGACCGGGACTAGAATCTACGAGCAGTACTTC. The J gene is TRBJ2-7, the V gene TRBV7-2, with TRBD2 identical over 8 bases. The CDR3 covers 16 residues. In germline, CDR1 is SGHTA, CDR2 FQGNSA. Trimming at V came to 0 bases and at J to 3 bases, leaving 7 bases not matched to a gene.

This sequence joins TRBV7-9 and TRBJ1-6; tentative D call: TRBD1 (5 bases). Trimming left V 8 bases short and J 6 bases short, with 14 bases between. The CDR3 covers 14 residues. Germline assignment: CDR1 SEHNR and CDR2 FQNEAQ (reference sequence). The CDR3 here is CASALGRINSPLHF. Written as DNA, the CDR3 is TGTGCCAGCGCCTTGGGACGGATTAATTCACCCCTCCACTTT.

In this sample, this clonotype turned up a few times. CDR3 sequence (DNA): TGTGCCAGCAGCCAAGCGACAGTCTATAATTCACCCCTCCACTTT. Translating it yields CASSQATVYNSPLHF. The rearrangement uses TRBV3-1 and TRBJ1-6; D is perhaps TRBD1 (5 bases). CDR3 size: 15 residues. The germline gives CDR1 LGHDT, CDR2 YNNKEL (reference sequence). With 1 base removed from V and 3 bases from J, the gap between germline ends came to 7 bases.